A single sample gave rise to the 23 T cell receptor beta chains below, sequenced in a study of blood T cell repertoires in COVID-19. Profiled with immunoSEQ multiplex PCR; TCRdb holds only in-frame clones, not every one. The sample lists about 210,000 clones, approximately 87% seen once, with about 6% in the top ten. Sequencing input: peripheral blood. The receptor set was obtained from a man in his 60s who had recovered from COVID-19.

The gene calls are TRBV7-8 and TRBJ2-3; 9 bases map to TRBD2. The CDR3 extends over 16 amino acids. J lost 5 bases, V lost 0 bases, and 6 bases had no gene match. The germline CDR1 and CDR2 sequences are SGHVS and FQNEAQ. The CDR3 protein is CASSLASGGTGDTQYF. CDR3 DNA sequence: TGTGCCAGCAGCTTAGCTAGCGGGGGAACAGGAGATACGCAGTATTTT.

The chain carries TRBV9 and TRBJ2-1, with 10 positions matching TRBD2. After removal of 0 bases from V and 3 bases from J, the junction contained 6 bases not matched to a gene. Per germline, CDR1 SGDLS and CDR2 YYNGEE. The CDR3 consists of 17 residues. CDR3 sequence: CASSVESGGVLYNEQFF. DNA for the CDR3: TGTGCCAGCAGCGTAGAAAGCGGGGGGGTCCTCTACAATGAGCAGTTCTTC.

The chain combines TRBV12-3 or TRBV12-4 with TRBJ2-3; the D is unclear. Between the trimmed V and J ends, which lost 2 bases and 8 bases, there was a span of 11 bases. The CDR3 loop spans 13 amino acids. The CDR3 sequence is CASSLSILATQYF. Written as DNA, the CDR3 is TGTGCCAGCAGTTTAAGCATCCTCGCTACGCAGTATTTT.

The table lists this clone with a count of one. The V gene is TRBV5-8, the J gene TRBJ2-2, with 12 bases identical to TRBD1. CDR1 SGHTS and CDR2 YDEGEE come from the germline V gene. The length of the CDR3 is 15 residues. V was pared by 0 bases and J by 10 bases, with 4 bases of the junction left unmatched. The CDR3 coding sequence is TGTGCCAGCAGCTTGGGGGACAGGGGGCGTGTGGAGCTGTTTTTT. Protein product: CASSLGDRGRVELFF.

This rearrangement joins TRBV6-4 to TRBJ2-5; 9 bases agree with TRBD2. CDR1 and CDR2 (germline): MRHNA, SNTAGT. The trim removed 0 bases at V and 1 base at J, leaving 0 bases unmatched. The CDR3 is made up of 15 amino acids. CDR3 nucleotide sequence: TGTGCCAGCAGTGACTCTAGCGGGGGCCAAGAGACCCAGTACTTC. Translation: CASSDSSGGQETQYF.

The chain links TRBV5-4 to TRBJ2-1, with 9 bases that match TRBD2. This CDR3 has 15 amino acids. The ends lost 2 bases at V and 7 bases at J; junction bases unmatched: 7. Germline CDR1 reads SGHNT; CDR2 reads YYREEE (reference sequence). This CDR3 reads CASSFRGGAGNEQFF. The CDR3 nucleotides read TGTGCCAGCAGCTTCCGCGGGGGGGCCGGTAATGAGCAGTTCTTC.

This chain joins TRBV2 and TRBJ1-5, with 7 bases aligning to TRBD1. V lost 6 bases to trimming and J lost 0 bases; unmatched junction nucleotides: 8. The length of the CDR3 is 16 residues. Germline V lookup: CDR1 SNHLY, CDR2 FYNNEI. CDR3 in DNA: TGTGCCAGCAGGAGGGGACAGCTTGATAGCAATCAGCCCCAGCATTTT. Translation: CASRRGQLDSNQPQHF.

V usage is TRBV7-9 and J usage is TRBJ1-2; 8 bases are shared with TRBD1. Germline lookup yields CDR1 SEHNR and CDR2 FQNEAQ (reference sequence). V dropped 4 bases and J dropped 4; count of bases not matched to a gene: 8. There are 15 residues in the CDR3. The CDR3 sequence: CASSSQRQGSYGYTF. The CDR3 nucleotides are TGTGCCAGCAGCTCCCAGAGACAGGGGAGCTATGGCTACACCTTC. The complete variable domain, with remaining parts taken from reference TRBV7-9 and TRBJ1-2, reads DTGVSQNPRHKITKRGQNVTFRCDPISEHNRLYWYRQTLGQGPEFLTYFQNEAQLEKSRLLSDRFSAERPKGSFSTLEIQRTEQGDSAMYLCASSSQRQGSYGYTFGSGTRLTVV.

This clone was recorded at least ten times. This chain joins TRBV9 and TRBJ1-1, with no clear D. Trimming stripped 0 bases from V and 3 bases from J, with 9 bases between. Germline V gene data show CDR1 as SGDLS and CDR2 as YYNGEE. The CDR3 extends over 14 amino acids. CDR3 region: CASSVGGSDTEAFF. CDR3 coding DNA: TGTGCCAGCAGCGTAGGAGGGTCGGACACTGAAGCTTTCTTT. Full variable domain (remainder filled in from reference TRBV9 and TRBJ1-1): DSGVTQTPKHLITATGQRVTLRCSPRSGDLSVYWYQQSLDQGLQFLIQYYNGEERAKGNILERFSAQQFPDLHSELNLSSLELGDSALYFCASSVGGSDTEAFFGQGTRLTVV.

This sequence joins TRBV24-1 and TRBJ2-3; TRBD2 aligns across 13 bases. CDR1 KGHDR and CDR2 SFDVKD come from the germline V gene. This CDR3 contains 16 residues. The V segment lost 4 bases and the J segment 4 bases; nucleotides outside the gene matches: 4. CDR3 sequence reads: CATSDWTSGSPDTQYF. The CDR3 DNA sequence: TGTGCCACCAGTGACTGGACTAGCGGGAGCCCAGATACGCAGTATTTT.

The chain uses TRBV21-1 and TRBJ1-5; the table's D gene call, TRBD1, was not cross checked with the DNA. TRBV21-1 is termed a pseudogene. The CDR3 consists of 17 residues. The CDR3 region has the DNA TGTGCCAGCAGCCACGACAGGGGGCGTTGGAGCAATCAGCCCCAGCATTTT. This translates into CASSHDRGRWSNQPQHF.

The chain couples TRBV11-2 to TRBJ2-5, with D possibly TRBD2 on 6 matching bases. The CDR3 runs 14 residues. The V and J ends lost 4 bases and 5 bases respectively, with 14 bases between them. CDR1 is SGHAT, CDR2 FQNNGV, per germline. The chain's CDR3 is CASSSGTWGETQYF. CDR3 DNA sequence: TGTGCCAGCAGCTCCGGGACTTGGGGGGAGACCCAGTACTTC.

V and J are TRBV19 and TRBJ1-2; D is unclear. Germline CDR1 is LNHDA and CDR2 is SQIVND (reference sequence). The length of the CDR3 is 15 residues. The germline V and J ends were trimmed by 7 bases and 2 bases, with 17 bases remaining between them. CDR3 protein: CASTPRREVNYGYTF. The CDR3 nucleotides are TGTGCCAGTACCCCCCGACGCGAGGTGAACTATGGCTACACCTTC.

V and J are TRBV5-1 and TRBJ2-4; a weak D match, TRBD2 (6 bases). Germline V gene lookup returns CDR1 SGHRS and CDR2 YFSETQ. The germline V and J ends were trimmed by 2 bases and 4 bases, with 13 bases remaining between them. CDR3 length equals 15 residues. The CDR3 region is CASSLTGEGKNIQYF. CDR3 nucleotides: TGCGCCAGCAGCTTAACGGGAGAAGGGAAAAACATTCAGTACTTC.

The chain uses TRBV2 and TRBJ1-5; D not certain. Trimming took off 4 bases at V and 3 bases at J, with 10 bases between the two ends. Germline values: CDR1 SNHLY, CDR2 FYNNEI. This CDR3 is 14 amino acids long. Here the CDR3 reads CASSVDWINQPQHF. In DNA, the CDR3 is TGTGCCAGCAGTGTGGACTGGATCAATCAGCCCCAGCATTTT.

The V and J genes are TRBV10-3 and TRBJ1-1, with D uncertain. This CDR3 spans 14 amino acids. Germline V gene data show CDR1 as ENHRY and CDR2 as SYGVKD. Trimming removed 6 bases at V and 2 bases at J, with 13 bases between. The CDR3 DNA is TGTGCCATCAGCAGGAGGGAGTCAAACACTGAAGCTTTCTTT. It codes for CAISRRESNTEAFF.

The chain is built from TRBV6-2 or TRBV6-3 and TRBJ1-1; TRBD1 aligns across 8 bases. Unmatched junction bases numbered 1, after V lost 4 bases and J lost 3 bases. Germline loops: CDR1 MNHEY, CDR2 SVGEGT. This CDR3 is 13 amino acids long. CDR3 in DNA: TGTGCCAGCAGTTTGACAGGGGACACTGAAGCTTTCTTT. Its protein is CASSLTGDTEAFF.

This clone was counted a few times. V is TRBV3-1 (or the pseudogene TRBV3-2) and J is TRBJ2-1; D is uncertain. The V gene's germline CDR1 is LGHDT and CDR2 YNNKEL (reference sequence). V lost 2 bases to trimming and J lost 6 bases, with 11 bases between them. The CDR3 is 14 amino acids. CDR3 sequence: CASSQPPRVNEQFF. The CDR3 DNA follows: TGTGCCAGCAGCCAACCCCCTAGAGTCAATGAGCAGTTCTTC.

CDR3 nucleotides: TGTGCCATCAAGGGGGACAGGGACGGGACCGGGGCCCAGTACTTC. Translating gives CAIKGDRDGTGAQYF. The chain links TRBV10-3 to TRBJ2-5, with 9 bases identical to TRBD1. J lost 9 bases, V lost 7 bases, and 15 bases had no gene match. Germline loops: CDR1 ENHRY, CDR2 SYGVKD. This CDR3 has 15 residues.

This chain connects TRBV4-3 to TRBJ1-2; D not resolved. CDR3 size: 14 residues. V lost 0 bases and J 4 bases, leaving 9 bases between the germline ends. Germline V gene data show CDR1 as LGHNA and CDR2 as YSLEER. Here the CDR3 reads CASSQDGQTYGYTF. Written as DNA, the CDR3 is TGCGCCAGCAGCCAAGATGGGCAGACCTATGGCTACACCTTC.

DNA for the CDR3: TGCGCCAGCAGCTACCGACAGGGGGCCTACAATGAGCAGTTCTTC. Residues: CASSYRQGAYNEQFF. The gene calls are TRBV5-1 and TRBJ2-1, with 9 positions matching TRBD1. This CDR3 has 15 amino acids. After removal of 3 bases from V and 2 bases from J, the junction contained 3 bases not matched to a gene. Germline CDR1 is SGHRS and CDR2 is YFSETQ.

The chain uses TRBV13 and TRBJ1-3; D is unclear. CDR3 length: 15 amino acids. V lost 5 bases and J 4 bases, leaving 15 bases between the germline ends. Germline V gives CDR1 PRHDT, CDR2 FYEKMQ (reference sequence). CDR3 in amino acids: CASSPLGPGGNTIYF. The CDR3 nucleotides read TGTGCCAGCAGCCCCCTAGGCCCGGGAGGAAACACCATATATTTT. Full variable domain (remainder filled in from reference TRBV13 and TRBJ1-3): AAGVIQSPRHLIKEKRETATLKCYPIPRHDTVYWYQQGPGQDPQFLISFYEKMQSDKGSIPDRFSAQQFSDYHSELNMSSLELGDSALYFCASSPLGPGGNTIYFGEGSWLTVV.

The chain is built from TRBV27 and TRBJ2-3, with 8 positions matching TRBD2. V gave up 2 bases and J gave up 4 bases; unmatched junction bases: 8. Germline lookup yields CDR1 MNHEY and CDR2 SMNVEV (reference sequence). There are 16 residues in the CDR3. CDR3 amino acids: CASSLRSSGYPDTQYF. In DNA form, the CDR3 reads TGTGCCAGCAGTTTAAGATCTAGCGGGTACCCAGATACGCAGTATTTT.